Detailed here is one TCR beta chain. Antigen specificity is unknown. These data are taken from a study of radiotherapy plus CTLA-4 blockade in lung cancer. Study at large: Patients showed objective responses in 18% of cases, and disease control was achieved by 31%.

Focal radiation with ipilimumab CTLA-4 blockade was given to patients with chemo-refractory metastatic non-small-cell lung cancer. TCRdb keeps only in-frame clones here, not all; method: immunoSEQ multiplex PCR. The sample holds 50,000 or so clones; 70% to 90% are singletons and the top ten take 7.8%. Notes on the study in general: Early clone dynamics of blood T cells, plus interferon-beta, reportedly predicted response best. Some TCR clones had been derived from tumors. These clones expanded in peripheral blood after radiotherapy plus ipilimumab.

This CDR3 spans 16 amino acids. The germline CDR1 and CDR2 sequences are MDHEN and SYDVKM. Trimming at V came to 2 bases and at J to 5 bases, leaving 4 bases not matched to a gene. This TCR came from a human donor with non-small cell lung cancer whose response to radiotherapy plus ipilimumab could not be evaluated. The source material was peripheral blood, sampled from a patient treated with radiotherapy plus ipilimumab. The V call is TRBV28, the J call TRBJ1-6; TRBD1 matches at 9 bases. CDR3 nucleotides: TGTGCCAGCAGTTTAACAGGGGGCTGGGATAATTCACCCCTCCACTTT. This translates into CASSLTGGWDNSPLHF.